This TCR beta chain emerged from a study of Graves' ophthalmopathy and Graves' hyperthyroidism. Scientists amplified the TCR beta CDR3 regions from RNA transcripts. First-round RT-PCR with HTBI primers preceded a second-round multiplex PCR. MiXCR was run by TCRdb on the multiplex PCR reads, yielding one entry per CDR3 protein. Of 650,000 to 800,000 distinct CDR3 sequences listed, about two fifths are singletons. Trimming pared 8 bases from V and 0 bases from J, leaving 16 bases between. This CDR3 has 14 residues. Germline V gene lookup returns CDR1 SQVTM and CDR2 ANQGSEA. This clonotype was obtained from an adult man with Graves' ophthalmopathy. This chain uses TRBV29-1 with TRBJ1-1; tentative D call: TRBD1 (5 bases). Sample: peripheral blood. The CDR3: CSPPGRIMNTEAFF. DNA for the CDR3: TGCAGCCCGCCGGGACGTATCATGAACACTGAAGCTTTCTTT.